The sequence of this TCR beta chain was determined in a study of beta chain features in type 1 diabetes. V lost 2 bases and J lost 5, with 12 bases in between. Germline CDR1 and CDR2: SGHVS and FQNEAQ. This CDR3 region has 14 residues. This clone has only one observation. Its target is not known. The isolated RNA, all of it, was reverse transcribed, so expressed TCRB transcripts were what got sequenced. TCRdb's copy holds only in-frame clones and misses some; the assay was immunoSEQ multiplex PCR. Here the sample spans roughly 15,000 clones, roughly two thirds being singletons. Overall study findings and caveats: Across all four CD4+ subsets, people with type 1 diabetes showed modestly shorter TCRB CDR3s. Patients with type 1 diabetes carried fewer insertions and had more deletions at their VDJ junctions. With patients and controls alike, PCR might favor shorter templates to an equal degree. High TCR expression in some cells could lead to their over-representation in cDNA sequencing.

The rearrangement joins TRBV7-8 to TRBJ1-1, with TRBD1 as a possible D gene (6 bases). This TCR derives from a man aged 30-40 years with type 1 diabetes. The sequenced material came from stem cell memory CD4+ T cells from blood. CDR3 DNA sequence: TGTGCCAGCAGCTTATCAGGGGCGAGTACTGAAGCTTTCTTT. It yields the protein CASSLSGASTEAFF. The variable domain in full, completed from reference TRBV7-8 and TRBJ1-1, reads GAGVSQSPRYKVAKRGQDVALRCDPISGHVSLFWYQQALGQGPEFLTYFQNEAQLDKSGLPSDRFFAERPEGSVSTLKIQRTQQEDSAVYLCASSLSGASTEAFFGQGTRLTVV.